What follows is one T cell receptor beta chain and its context. The antigen is not known. These data are taken from a study of blood T cells in healthy people across ages. Findings of the study overall: One million T cells yielded diversity estimates that were considered underestimates.

Germline loops: CDR1 SGHTA, CDR2 FQGNSA. CDR3 length: 15 residues. The J segment lost 6 bases and the V segment lost 2 bases, leaving 6 bases of the junction unmatched. Drawn from each donor were ten milliliters of peripheral blood. A J-beta primer mix and a sample-barcoded 5' primer were used in a second PCR of roughly 6 to 11 cycles. TCRdb independently ran MiXCR on the 5' RACE reads; one entry per CDR3 protein. Among around 1,900,000 distinct CDR3 sequences listed, more than 35% were seen once. This receptor was identified in a human donor in good health. V gene TRBV7-2 combines with J gene TRBJ2-1; 8 nucleotides match TRBD2. Sequencing was performed on blood. For the CDR3, the DNA is TGTGCCAGCAGCTTATTCTCGGGGGGGAGCAATGAGCAGTTCTTC. It encodes CASSLFSGGSNEQFF.